The entry that follows covers one T cell receptor beta chain sequence. Its antigen is currently unknown. Per donor, 2 to 3 ml of blood was collected and frozen. Starting material for each TCR library was roughly 3,500 ng of total RNA. TCRdb re-called the 5' RACE reads and catalogs CDR3 proteins one per entry, DNA excluded. The sample has around 99,000 distinct CDR3 sequences. The CDR3 has 14 residues. Per germline, CDR1 LGHDT and CDR2 YNNKEL (reference sequence). This sample was included in a study of monozygotic twins with inflammatory bowel disease. Study-wide findings and caveats: Patient repertoires may have gained variability from differing immunosuppressive treatments. The study found lower TCRbeta diversity (inverse Simpson) in IBD patients than in healthy co-twins.

This clonotype originated in a human donor with ulcerative colitis or Crohn's disease, or a healthy co-twin of an affected twin (not recorded which). Sequencing was performed on blood. This chain joins TRBV3-1 and TRBJ2-4. CDR3 region: CASSRSMAKNIQYF.